This section outlines one TCR beta chain sequence together with its context. This sample is part of a study of T cells after yellow fever vaccination. Whole-study context: Preparation used SMART-Seq v4 Ultra Low Input for the low-cell-number fractions.

As TCR cDNA was made by 5'RACE template switching, a universal primer site and UMIs were added. From the 5' RACE reads, TCRdb called clonotypes with MiXCR, one entry per CDR3 protein. Here the sample spans over 15,000 distinct CDR3 sequences, over 3.5% being singletons. Whole-study results and caveats: Peak timing came faster in the weaker secondary response, day 5 versus 15.

Germline V lookup: CDR1 LGHNA, CDR2 YSLEER. V shed 0 bases and J shed 4 bases, with 9 bases lying between them. The CDR3 is 14 residues long. The J gene is TRBJ2-5, the V gene TRBV4-3; either TRBD1 or TRBD2 may supply D (6 bases each). The specimen was PBMCs, either bulk or a sorted T-cell subset (CD4+, CD8+, memory, or dextramer-sorted; not recorded which), collected 15 days after the yellow fever booster vaccination. This TCR derives from a man aged 30 to 39 who received the YFV17D yellow fever vaccine. The CDR3 loop reads CASSQERGPETQYF. Here the CDR3 DNA reads TGCGCCAGCAGCCAAGAACGGGGGCCAGAGACCCAGTACTTC.